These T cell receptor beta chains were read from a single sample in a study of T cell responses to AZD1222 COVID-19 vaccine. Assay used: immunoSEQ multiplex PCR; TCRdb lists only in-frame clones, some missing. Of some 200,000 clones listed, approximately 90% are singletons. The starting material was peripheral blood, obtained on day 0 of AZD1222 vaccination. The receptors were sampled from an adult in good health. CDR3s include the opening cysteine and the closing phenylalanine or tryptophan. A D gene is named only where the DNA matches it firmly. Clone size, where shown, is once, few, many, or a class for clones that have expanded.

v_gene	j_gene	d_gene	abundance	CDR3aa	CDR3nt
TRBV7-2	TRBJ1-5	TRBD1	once	CASSTDRVQPQHF	TGTGCCAGCAGCACGGACAGGGTTCAGCCCCAGCATTTT
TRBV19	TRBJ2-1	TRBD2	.	CASSIRPGTSGRKGEQFF	TGTGCCAGTAGTATACGCCCCGGGACTAGCGGGAGAAAGGGTGAGCAGTTCTTC
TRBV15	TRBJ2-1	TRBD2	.	CATSSLRTSSYEQFF	TGTGCCACCAGCAGCCTACGGACTAGCTCGTATGAGCAGTTCTTC
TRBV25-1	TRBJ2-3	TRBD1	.	CASSAGPGTGTDTQYF	TGTGCCAGCAGCGCCGGCCCCGGGACAGGCACAGATACGCAGTATTTT
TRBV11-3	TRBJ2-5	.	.	CASSEGGETQYF	TGTGCCAGCAGCGAGGGGGGAGAGACCCAGTACTTC
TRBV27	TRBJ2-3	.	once	CASSFLGGDLMDTQYF	TGTGCCAGCAGTTTCCTCGGCGGGGACCTTATGGATACGCAGTATTTT
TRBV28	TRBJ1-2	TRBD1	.	CASRTGAPYGYTF	TGTGCCAGCAGAACAGGGGCCCCTTATGGCTACACCTTC
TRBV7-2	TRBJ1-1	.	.	CASSLDMNTEAFF	TGTGCCAGCAGCCTAGATATGAACACTGAAGCTTTCTTT
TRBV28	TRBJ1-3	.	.	CASQPPLSSGNTIYF	TGTGCCAGCCAACCGCCCCTGAGCTCTGGAAACACCATATATTTT
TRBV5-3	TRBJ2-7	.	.	CARSFNRVYYEQYF	TGTGCCAGAAGCTTTAATAGGGTCTACTACGAGCAGTACTTC
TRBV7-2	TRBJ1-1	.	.	CASSFLGDTEAFF	TGTGCCAGCAGCTTTCTGGGGGATACTGAAGCTTTCTTT